The 3 T cell receptor beta chains below all came from one sample that was sequenced in a study of cytomegalovirus exposure and HLA in healthy donors. Researchers ran the PCR with 60 Vbeta and 13 Jbeta primers. Produced via immunoSEQ multiplex PCR; TCRdb's table is partial and in-frame only. The table lists around 100,000 clones, almost 70% of them singletons. What was sequenced was PBMCs. All receptors derive from a man aged 25-45 years in good health and CMV-seropositive.

The chain links TRBV9 to TRBJ2-1; a possible D gene is TRBD2 (5 bases). V was clipped by 4 bases and J by 0 bases, with 11 bases between them. Per the germline V gene, CDR1 is SGDLS and CDR2 is YYNGEE. The length of the CDR3 is 15 residues. The CDR3 sequence: CASSRLDFSYNEQFF. Written as DNA, the CDR3 is TGTGCCAGCAGCCGTTTGGACTTCTCCTACAATGAGCAGTTCTTC.

This clone showed up just a few times. The chain uses TRBV15 and TRBJ2-3; 8 nucleotides align to TRBD2. The V segment lost 5 bases and the J segment 6 bases; nucleotides outside the gene matches: 10. CDR1 is LNHNV and CDR2 is YYDKDF in the germline V gene (reference sequence). This CDR3 comprises 15 residues. CDR3 protein: CATSPRLASGDTQYF. The CDR3 bases are TGTGCCACCAGCCCGCGACTAGCGAGCGGGGATACGCAGTATTTT.

This clone was counted between two and nine times. The chain carries TRBV7-8 and TRBJ2-7; weak D call: TRBD1 (6 bases). Trimming left V 1 base short and J 3 bases short, with 10 bases between. The CDR3 length is 14 residues. Germline CDR1 reads SGHVS; CDR2 reads FQNEAQ. CDR3 sequence (DNA): TGTGCCAGCAGCTTAGGGGACACAATCTACGAGCAGTACTTC. It translates to CASSLGDTIYEQYF.